This T cell receptor (beta chain) was identified in a study of CD8+ T cells in alopecia areata (dated by TCRdb to about 2018). Turning to the overall study: Treated patients were enrolled in an open-label pilot trial of oral tofacitinib at 5 to 10 mg twice daily for moderate-to-severe alopecia areata. Amplification of TCRbeta CDR3 regions was done by immunoSEQ multiplex PCR using 35 Vbeta forward primers and 13 Jbeta reverse primers. The study used high-throughput TCRbeta sequencing to examine T cell clonal expansion in alopecia areata, in both the C3H/HeJ mouse model and human patients. The SALT score, which quantifies the percentage of affected scalp surface area, was used to measure disease severity in treated patients. Scalp clonality was compared across normal scalp (n=4), patchy alopecia areata scalp (n=8), and alopecia totalis/universalis scalp (n=8). Tofacitinib was administered for 6 to 18 months, and 6 months of follow-up off drug were then conducted to assess delayed response and recurrence. RNA was obtained with the PAXgene miRNA kit for fixed scalp, the miRNeasy kit for PBMCs, and the RNeasy kit for mouse skin. Human TCRbeta sequencing covered scalp tissue and sorted CD4+ and CD8+ peripheral blood T cells from patchy and totalis/universalis alopecia areata patients and healthy controls. Biopsies were taken from tofacitinib-treated patients at baseline and again at 4 and 24 weeks into treatment, and several of those patients also had a later scalp biopsy.

Reading from cysteine to phenylalanine, the CDR3 counts 16 amino acids. Here the CDR3 DNA is all that survives: 48 bases in frame from base 1. A distance of 11 bases separates the germline ends of V and J, which lose 0 bases and 0 bases respectively. CDR1 KGHSH and CDR2 LQKENI were looked up in the germline V gene. Library preparation used the immunoSEQ multiplex PCR assay. RNA was extracted from all samples and reverse transcribed into cDNA as template for TCR sequencing. First-strand cDNA was synthesized with SuperScript III using a 2:1 mix of oligo-dT and random hexamers. A synthetic immune receptor repertoire was used to assess amplification bias, and residual bias was removed computationally. The study's own analysis went as follows. After raw reads were preprocessed to remove errors, the CDR3 was defined following IMGT conventions as running from the conserved cysteine to phenylalanine. Clonality was calculated as 1 minus Shannon entropy normalized by log2 of the number of productive unique TCRs. CD4 or CD8 identity of scalp clones was inferred by cross-referencing scalp TCRbeta sequences with sorted blood CD4 and CD8 repertoires. The immuneACCESS repertoire file appears here via TCRdb, limited to in-frame rearrangements. These files lack a portion of the clones; in checked studies, under half of the deficit traces to unresolved V genes, and the cause of the others is not known. V and J calls and clone size are as listed in that table; D and trimming were resolved from the DNA. In all, the sample holds around 100,000 clones, and less than 60% of those were seen once. The ten largest account for more than 3% of the sample.

Concerning this clone itself: This clone's antigen is unknown. No base-level quality is on record; no much larger clone is a single base apart.

Findings and caveats that apply to the study as a whole: Compared with normal scalp, lesional scalp had higher clonality and more expanded CD8+ clones, particularly in alopecia totalis/universalis, a pattern that suggests antigenic drive. Tofacitinib significantly decreased scalp clonality and the number of expanded CD8+ clones among the top 100 scalp clones. Many expanded lesional clones were found to persist in scalp and blood during tofacitinib treatment, and relapse after treatment cessation may be partly explained by this persistence. Because the treated cohort was small and included a single nonresponder, larger studies are needed to assess links between baseline CD8+ expansion and response. Unlike mouse skin, which is dominated by gammadelta T cells, normal human skin has resident alphabeta T cells that are also sequenced, and this complicates analysis of the scalp TCR repertoire. Shared TCR sequences between patients were less evident than in mice, which may be partly attributable to HLA diversity in the patient population.

Sample time point, as interpreted from the label and publication: roughly 24 weeks on oral tofacitinib. The sample's treatment or condition, from its label and the paper: oral pan-JAK inhibitor, 5-10 mg twice daily. Lesional scalp punch biopsies and peripheral blood were obtained from alopecia areata patients. PBMCs were isolated by density centrifugation and stained for CD3, CD4 and CD8, and CD4+ and CD8+ T cells were sorted on a FACSAria. The starting material was CD4+ T cells sorted from blood, obtained at week 24, from a patient treated with tofacitinib. The chain is made from TRBV18 and TRBJ1-1, with a weak D call of TRBD1 (6 bases match). The receptor's source is a human donor with alopecia areata. The bases read TGTGCCAGCTCACCACCCGGGACAAGTCTGAACACTGAAGCTTTCTTT. This codes for CASSPPGTSLNTEAFF.